What follows describes a single T cell receptor beta chain. One end of the junction is discordant with germline, which a read error may explain. The source of the sample is a study of shared clonotypes between healthy human individuals. The repertoire was sequenced with immunoSEQ multiplex PCR; TCRdb's copy has only in-frame clones and lacks some. The repertoire has approximately 740,000 clones, around two thirds of them found once; the top ten carry about 1.8%. CDR3 length: 13 residues. The germline CDR1 and CDR2 sequences are MDHEN and SYDVKM. The chain employs TRBV28 and TRBJ1-5; 7 bases align to TRBD1. The sample was memory CD4+ T cells sorted from blood. Subset defined: CD45RA-negative fraction. This receptor was obtained from a woman between 25 and 40 years old in good health. CDR3 sequence (DNA): TGTGCCAGCATTAGACAGGGATCTCAGACCCAGCATTTT. Translated, it gives CASIRQGSQTQHF.